This TCR beta chain comes out of a study of cytomegalovirus exposure and HLA in healthy donors (dated by TCRdb to 2016 to 2017). About the full investigation: In an earlier analysis of several hundred of the donors, approximately 300 Gb of sequence data and just under 120 million unique TCR beta sequences from about 179 million T cells were reported. In the later analysis, no new phenotypic data were used to find candidate immune exposures; instead, reliance was placed on TCR beta sequences and their occurrence across donors. Roughly five DR-DQ haplotypes were handled as single units for association and clustering because linkage in the cohort was strong. In an earlier analysis of a few hundred of the donors, high-throughput TCR beta sequencing was used to judge whether each TCR beta V gene segment behaved as functional or pseudogenic. Every discovery cohort repertoire had been produced on one sequencing platform. Using immunosequencing, the study profiled T cell repertoires from roughly 650 subjects and related those repertoires to cytomegalovirus serostatus. The study aimed to test whether cataloging public T cell receptors could reveal signatures of past pathogen exposure. Donor age, sex, ethnicity and CMV serostatus were compiled alongside the repertoire data. HLA typing included class I and class II loci at four-digit resolution. An early release that covered roughly 600 HLA-typed donors contained around 300 gigabases of sequencing data and tens of millions of unique TCR sequences. Typing coverage varied by locus: about 620-630 donors for A, B, C, DRB1 and DQB1; 522 for DQA1; around 610 for DPA1; more than 450 for DPB1. On average, 235,054 unique TCR beta nucleotide sequences were sequenced per donor among a few hundred genotyped donors of the cohort, with roughly a sixth of those sequences being non-productive. To study patterns of TCR occurrence, a later analysis re-analyzed previously published TCR beta repertoires from 700 or so donors and added high-resolution HLA genotyping. The study combined high-throughput TCR immunosequencing, statistical association of individual TCRs with disease status, and machine learning to predict cytomegalovirus infection status. A later genetic analysis took genome-wide SNP genotypes for about 55% of the 666 donors and used that subset as a discovery cohort. Of the roughly 400 genotyped donors, around 81% fell in the genetic ancestry cluster associated with self-reported Caucasian donors. Along with the approximately 650-subject first cohort, a separate validation cohort of some 130 different subjects was used. Study-wide conclusions, independent of this receptor: Only TCR beta chains were sequenced in this cohort, and the absence of alpha or paired-chain data limited detectable features. When HLA alleles, especially DR and DQ, strongly co-occurred, attributing TCR associations to individual alleles was difficult. A later analysis reported that several top co-occurrence clusters appeared linked to parvovirus B19, influenza, CMV and Epstein-Barr virus. Presence/absence analyses assumed roughly uniform sequencing depth across donors, an assumption that may not hold. A total of some 180 TCR beta chains were listed by the study as associated with cytomegalovirus. Because HLA typing was unavailable for some donors at each locus, only the typed subset was used in association tests. In a later analysis, HLA-associated TCR beta chains were found to be more clonally expanded and to have lower generation probabilities than equally common non-associated chains. CMV serostatus was the only immune exposure information available for the cohort. Most CMV-associated TCR beta chains appeared to be HLA-restricted in a later analysis, and the HLA associations seemed to be driven largely by CMV exposure. While some public TCRs were present in many individuals, most TCR sequences turned up only very rarely across donors. The classifier was reported to diagnose cytomegalovirus status with high specificity and sensitivity in both the original and validation cohorts. A cluster of highly shared sequence variants was judged likely to represent a technical artifact of the sequencing pipeline. The earlier analysis of approximately 560 of the donors excluded roughly 17 rarely observed V segments, including chromosome 9 orphons, because counts were too low. A later genetic analysis reported fewer N-insertions in productive TCRs among donors in an Asian-associated ancestry cluster than the roughly 620-donor mean. Linkage disequilibrium might explain the correlated functional status among segregating V segments, but an unknown experimental factor could not be excluded. At a false discovery rate of 0.05, a later analysis linked about 17,000 TCR beta sequences to specific HLA alleles. A further reported finding was that TCR beta sequences accurately predicted the HLA-A and HLA-B alleles for most subjects in the first cohort. In an earlier analysis of fewer than 750 of the donors, most TCR beta V segments were observed in productive rearrangements about 87% or about 30% of the time, broadly matching IMGT annotations. A few of the identified cytomegalovirus-associated TCR beta chains were confirmed in vitro to be specific for cytomegalovirus antigens. In a later analysis, TCR association rates were found to vary across HLA loci, with the most associated TCRs seen for DRB1 alleles and the fewest for HLA-C alleles. In a later genetic analysis, a missense DCLRE1C variant was associated with V-gene and J-gene trimming of TCR beta chains, and the association was replicated in an independent cohort. According to the authors, the approach could potentially be generalized to other disease states and immunological phenotypes. The 87-base-pair reads could not distinguish some IMGT-functional V segments, including TRBV6-2 and TRBV6-3, so those segments were excluded.

From the cysteine through the phenylalanine, the CDR3 covers 14 amino acids. The only DNA kept is the CDR3, 42 bases in frame from the first base. CDR1 and CDR2 were assigned from the germline V gene as SNHLY and FYNNEI. V is pared back by 3 bases and J by 0 bases, with 5 bases lying between the germline termini. This clone was seen a few times. It lacks a known antigen. No much larger clone exists at a distance of one base, and base qualities are not known. The cohort comprised several hundred healthy bone marrow donors. All cohort members were sampled while nominally healthy, although unrecorded immune exposures were likely present. The donor was CMV seronegative and was included in the group of several hundred seronegative cohort members. Each donor provided a peripheral blood sample, and peripheral blood mononuclear cells were used for TCR beta sequencing. The Qiagen DNeasy Blood Extraction Kit was used to extract genomic DNA from the blood cell samples.

The receptor library was made with the immunoSEQ multiplex PCR assay. A mixture of 60 forward primers for TCR Vbeta segments and 13 reverse primers for TCR Jbeta segments was used in the multiplex PCR. The CDR3 region of rearranged TCR beta genes was amplified from genomic DNA by a multiplex PCR assay. The amplified TCR beta libraries were sequenced on the Illumina HiSeq System as 87-base-pair reads. For the original study's pipeline: In a later analysis, some 80 million unique TCR beta chains were counted across the approximately 640 repertoires, and some 10 million of these chains were shared by at least two donors. A nearest-neighbor algorithm error-corrected the raw reads and collapsed the reads into unique sequences, merging closely related sequences to remove PCR and sequencing errors. Alignment of CDR3 sequences to IMGT reference sequences was used to assign V, D and J gene segments. For a sequence to be retained, a match of at least six nucleotides was required to both a V gene segment and a J gene segment. A rearrangement was called productive if the CDR3 had no stop codons and remained in frame with V and J, and every other rearrangement was called non-productive. Following IMGT convention, CDR3 was defined as the stretch from the second conserved V-encoded cysteine to the conserved J-encoded phenylalanine. The earlier analysis of about 570 of the donors excluded any sequence lacking an unambiguous match to a single V gene segment. In an earlier analysis of around 600 of the donors, V segments were called functional above 56.7% productive rearrangements and were called segregating when the between-donor standard deviation exceeded 5%. A statistical classification framework was developed to diagnose cytomegalovirus status using the catalog of TCR beta chain sequences. In a later analysis, V and J genes were assigned by comparing TCR nucleotide sequences against IMGT/GENE-DB human TR gene sequences. A later analysis assigned CDR3 sequences and most-parsimonious VDJ recombination scenarios with the TCRdist pipeline. In a later analysis, each TCR beta chain was defined by its CDR3 amino acid sequence together with its V-gene family, and reads lacking a unique V-gene family were excluded. A later analysis removed 450 to 600 highly shared, low-generation-probability nucleotide sequences to deal with suspected cross-contamination and a sequencing artifact. A later analysis calculated a clonal expansion index for each public chain from normalized within-repertoire ranks of inferred template counts. A later analysis computed generation probabilities with a VDJ recombination model fitted to out-of-frame rearrangements, and checked the results against IGoR. In a later analysis, TCR-TCR, TCR-HLA and TCR-CMV co-occurrence was scored with hypergeometric tests, and a repertoire-size bias correction was applied to TCR pairs. False discovery rates were estimated in a later analysis by permuting HLA or CMV assignments 20 times. In a later analysis, co-occurring TCRs were grouped using DBSCAN, and TCRdist sequence similarity was added for clustering within HLA-allele-positive subsets. Co-occurrence clustering excluded repertoires with fewer than 30,000 or more than 120,000 public chains, plus five with anomalous nucleotide sharing. The immuneACCESS repertoire file appears here via TCRdb, limited to in-frame rearrangements. These files lack a portion of the clones; in checked studies, under half of the deficit traces to unresolved V genes, and the cause of the others is not known. That table furnishes V, J and clone size, whereas the DNA furnished D and trimming. Recorded for this sample are about 130,000 clones; 65% to 90% of them occurred a single time. The top ten hold less than 1.5% of the sample.

This TCR was recovered from a girl aged 2 to 9 in good health and CMV-seronegative. This chain joins TRBV2 to TRBJ1-4; the D segment cannot be called with confidence. Sequencing was carried out using PBMCs. The CDR3 amino acid sequence is: CASSDGATNEKLFF. The nucleotide sequence is TGTGCCAGCAGTGACGGTGCAACTAATGAAAAACTGTTTTTT.